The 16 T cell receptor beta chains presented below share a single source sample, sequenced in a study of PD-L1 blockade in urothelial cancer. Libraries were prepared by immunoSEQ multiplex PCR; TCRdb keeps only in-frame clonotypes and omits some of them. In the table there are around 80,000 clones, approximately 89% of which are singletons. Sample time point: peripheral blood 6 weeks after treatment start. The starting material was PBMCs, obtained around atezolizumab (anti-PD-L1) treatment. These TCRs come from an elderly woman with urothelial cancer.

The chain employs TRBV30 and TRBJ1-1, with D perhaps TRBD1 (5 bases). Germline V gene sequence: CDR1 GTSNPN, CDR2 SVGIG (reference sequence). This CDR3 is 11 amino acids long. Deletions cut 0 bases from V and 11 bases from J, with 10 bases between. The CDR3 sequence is CAWSVKDTAFF. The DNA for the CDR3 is TGTGCCTGGAGTGTCAAGGACACGGCTTTCTTT.

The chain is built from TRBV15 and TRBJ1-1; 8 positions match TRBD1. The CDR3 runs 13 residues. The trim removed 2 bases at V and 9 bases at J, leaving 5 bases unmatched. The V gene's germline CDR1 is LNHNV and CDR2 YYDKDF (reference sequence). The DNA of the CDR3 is TGTGCCACCAGCAGACATGGACAGGGAAAAGCTTTCTTT. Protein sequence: CATSRHGQGKAFF.

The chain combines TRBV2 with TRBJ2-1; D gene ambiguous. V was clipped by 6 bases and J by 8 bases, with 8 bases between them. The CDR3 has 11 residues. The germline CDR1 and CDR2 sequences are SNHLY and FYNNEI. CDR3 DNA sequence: TGTGCCAGCAGCCCTATGTATGAGCAGTTCTTC. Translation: CASSPMYEQFF. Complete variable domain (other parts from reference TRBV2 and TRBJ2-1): EPEVTQTPSHQVTQMGQEVILRCVPISNHLYFYWYRQILGQKVEFLVSFYNNEISEKSEIFDDQFSVERPDGSNFTLKIRSTKLEDSAMYFCASSPMYEQFFGPGTRLTVL.

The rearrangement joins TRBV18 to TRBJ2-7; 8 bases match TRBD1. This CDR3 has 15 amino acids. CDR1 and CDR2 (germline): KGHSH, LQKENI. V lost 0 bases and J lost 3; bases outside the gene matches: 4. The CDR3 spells CASSPPAGQGYEQYF. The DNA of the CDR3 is TGTGCCAGCTCACCACCGGCTGGACAGGGCTACGAGCAGTACTTC.

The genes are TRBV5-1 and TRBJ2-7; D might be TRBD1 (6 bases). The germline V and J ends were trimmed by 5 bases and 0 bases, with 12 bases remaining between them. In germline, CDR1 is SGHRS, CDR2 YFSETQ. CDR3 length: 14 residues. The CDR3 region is CASSFLDSSYEQYF. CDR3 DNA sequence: TGCGCCAGCAGTTTTCTGGACAGCTCCTACGAGCAGTACTTC.

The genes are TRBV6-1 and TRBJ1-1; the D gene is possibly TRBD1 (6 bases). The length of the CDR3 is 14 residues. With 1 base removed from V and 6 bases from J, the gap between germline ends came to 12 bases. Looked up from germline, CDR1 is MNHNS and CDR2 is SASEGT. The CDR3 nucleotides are TGTGCCAGCAGTGAAGGGCTGACAGGATCTGAAGCTTTCTTT. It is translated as CASSEGLTGSEAFF.

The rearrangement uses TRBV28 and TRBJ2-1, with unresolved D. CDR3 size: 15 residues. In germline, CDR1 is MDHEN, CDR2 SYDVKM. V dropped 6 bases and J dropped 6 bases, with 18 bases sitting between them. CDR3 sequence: CASSPYYLGSNEQFF. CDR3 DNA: TGTGCCAGCAGCCCTTACTACCTCGGAAGCAATGAGCAGTTCTTC.

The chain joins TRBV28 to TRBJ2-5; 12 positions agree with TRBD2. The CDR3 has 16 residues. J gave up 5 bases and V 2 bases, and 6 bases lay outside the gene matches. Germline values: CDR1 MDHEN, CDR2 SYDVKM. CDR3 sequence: CASSLAGLAGSETQYF. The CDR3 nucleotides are TGTGCCAGCAGTTTAGCGGGACTAGCGGGCAGTGAGACCCAGTACTTC.

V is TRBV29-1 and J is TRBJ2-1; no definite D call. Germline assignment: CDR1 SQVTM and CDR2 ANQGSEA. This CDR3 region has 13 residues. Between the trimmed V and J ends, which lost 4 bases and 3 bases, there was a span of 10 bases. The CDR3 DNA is TGCAGCGTTGGAGGCGTCAACTACAATGAGCAGTTCTTC. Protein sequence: CSVGGVNYNEQFF.

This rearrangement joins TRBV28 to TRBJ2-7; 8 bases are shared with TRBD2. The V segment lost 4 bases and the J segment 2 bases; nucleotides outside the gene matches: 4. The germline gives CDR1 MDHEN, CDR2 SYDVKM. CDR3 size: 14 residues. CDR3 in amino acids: CASSYTGGTYEQYF. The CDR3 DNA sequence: TGTGCCAGCAGTTACACGGGGGGGACCTACGAGCAGTACTTC.

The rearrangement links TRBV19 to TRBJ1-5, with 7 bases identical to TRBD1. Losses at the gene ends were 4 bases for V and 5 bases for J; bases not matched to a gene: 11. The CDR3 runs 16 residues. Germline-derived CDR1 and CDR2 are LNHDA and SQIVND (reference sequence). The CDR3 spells CASSRGPTGRDQPQHF. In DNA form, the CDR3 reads TGTGCCAGTAGTAGGGGCCCGACAGGGCGGGATCAGCCCCAGCATTTT.

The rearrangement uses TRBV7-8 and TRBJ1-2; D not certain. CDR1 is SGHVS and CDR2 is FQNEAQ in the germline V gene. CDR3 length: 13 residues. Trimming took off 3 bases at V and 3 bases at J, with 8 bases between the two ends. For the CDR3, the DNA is TGTGCCAGCAGCTTGCATACAGACTATGGCTACACCTTC. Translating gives CASSLHTDYGYTF.

This chain's CDR3 is CASSQDLLQGSNYGYTF. As DNA, the CDR3 is TGCGCCAGCAGCCAAGATTTATTGCAGGGGTCCAACTATGGCTACACCTTC. The chain combines TRBV4-1 with TRBJ1-2, with D tentatively TRBD1 (6 bases). Trimming shortened V by 0 bases and J by 2 bases, and 16 bases separated the two germline ends. The CDR3 extends over 17 amino acids. CDR1 is MGHRA, CDR2 YSYEKL, per germline.

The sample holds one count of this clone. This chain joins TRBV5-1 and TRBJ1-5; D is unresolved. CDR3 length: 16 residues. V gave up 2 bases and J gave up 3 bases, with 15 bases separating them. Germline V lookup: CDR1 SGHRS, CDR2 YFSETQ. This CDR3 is CASSFRPAADNQPQHF. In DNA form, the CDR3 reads TGCGCCAGCAGCTTCCGCCCGGCGGCAGACAATCAGCCCCAGCATTTT.

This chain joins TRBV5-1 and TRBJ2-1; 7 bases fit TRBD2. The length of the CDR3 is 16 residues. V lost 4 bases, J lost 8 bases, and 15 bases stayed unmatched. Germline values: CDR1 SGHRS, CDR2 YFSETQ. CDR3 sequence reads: CASSLGTTLTRDEQFF. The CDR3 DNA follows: TGCGCCAGCAGCCTAGGGACTACCCTAACGCGGGATGAGCAGTTCTTC.

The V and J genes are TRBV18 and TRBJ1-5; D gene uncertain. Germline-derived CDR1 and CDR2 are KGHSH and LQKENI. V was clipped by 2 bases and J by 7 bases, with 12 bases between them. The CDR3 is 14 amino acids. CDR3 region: CASSPGILRQPQHF. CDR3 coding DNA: TGTGCCAGCTCACCAGGAATCTTGCGGCAGCCCCAGCATTTT.